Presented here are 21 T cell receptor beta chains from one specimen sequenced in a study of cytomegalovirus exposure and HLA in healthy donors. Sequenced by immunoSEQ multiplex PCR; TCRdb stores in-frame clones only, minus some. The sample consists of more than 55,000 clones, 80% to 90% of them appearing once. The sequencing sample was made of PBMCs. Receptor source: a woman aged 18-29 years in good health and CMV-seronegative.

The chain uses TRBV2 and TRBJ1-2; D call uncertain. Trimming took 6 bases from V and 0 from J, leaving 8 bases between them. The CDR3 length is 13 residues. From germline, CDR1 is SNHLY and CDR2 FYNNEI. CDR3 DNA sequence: TGTGCCAGCAGGGCCGAGGCTAACTATGGCTACACCTTC. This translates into CASRAEANYGYTF.

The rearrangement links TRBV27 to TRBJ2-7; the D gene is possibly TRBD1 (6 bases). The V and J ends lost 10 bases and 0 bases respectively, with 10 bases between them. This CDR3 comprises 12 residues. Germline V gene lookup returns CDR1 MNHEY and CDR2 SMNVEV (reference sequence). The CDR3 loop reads CATRDNSYEQYF. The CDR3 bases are TGTGCCACCCGGGACAACTCCTACGAGCAGTACTTC.

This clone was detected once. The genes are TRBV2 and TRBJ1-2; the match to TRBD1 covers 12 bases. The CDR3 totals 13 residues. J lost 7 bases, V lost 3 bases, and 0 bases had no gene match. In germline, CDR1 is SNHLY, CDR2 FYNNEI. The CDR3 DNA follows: TGTGCCAGCAGTGAGGGACAGGGGGCTGGCTACACCTTC. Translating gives CASSEGQGAGYTF.

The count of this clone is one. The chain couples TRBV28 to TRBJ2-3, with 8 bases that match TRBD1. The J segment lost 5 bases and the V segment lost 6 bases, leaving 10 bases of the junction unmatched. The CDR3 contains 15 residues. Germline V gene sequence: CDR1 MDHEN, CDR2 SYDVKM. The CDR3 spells CASSPPDRAVDTQYF. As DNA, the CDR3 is TGTGCCAGCAGCCCCCCGGACAGGGCCGTAGATACGCAGTATTTT.

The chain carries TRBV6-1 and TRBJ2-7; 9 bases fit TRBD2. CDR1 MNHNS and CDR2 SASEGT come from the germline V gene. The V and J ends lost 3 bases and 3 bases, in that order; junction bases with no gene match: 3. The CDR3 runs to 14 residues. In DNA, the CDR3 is TGTGCCAGCAGTGAGTGGACTAGCGTCTACGAGCAGTACTTC. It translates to CASSEWTSVYEQYF.

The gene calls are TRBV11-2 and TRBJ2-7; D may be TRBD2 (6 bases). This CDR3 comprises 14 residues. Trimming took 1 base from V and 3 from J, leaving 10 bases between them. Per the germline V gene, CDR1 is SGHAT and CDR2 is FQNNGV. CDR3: CASSLGPSVYEQYF. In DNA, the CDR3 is TGTGCCAGCAGCTTAGGGCCTAGCGTCTACGAGCAGTACTTC.

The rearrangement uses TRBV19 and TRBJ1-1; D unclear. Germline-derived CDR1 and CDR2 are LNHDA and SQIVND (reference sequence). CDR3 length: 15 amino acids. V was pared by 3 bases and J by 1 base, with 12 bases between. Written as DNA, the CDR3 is TGTGCCAGTAGTATCCGAGAAGAGGGGAACACTGAAGCTTTCTTT. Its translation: CASSIREEGNTEAFF.

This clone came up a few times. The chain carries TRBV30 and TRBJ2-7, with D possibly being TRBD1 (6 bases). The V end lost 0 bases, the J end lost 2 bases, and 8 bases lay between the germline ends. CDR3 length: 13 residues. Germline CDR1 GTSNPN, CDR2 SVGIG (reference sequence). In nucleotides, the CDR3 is TGTGCCTGGAGTGTGGACAGAGCCTACGAGCAGTACTTC. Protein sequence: CAWSVDRAYEQYF. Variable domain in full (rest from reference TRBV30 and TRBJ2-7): SQTIHQWPATLVQPVGSPLSLECTVEGTSNPNLYWYRQAAGRGLQLLFYSVGIGQISSEVPQNLSASRPQDRQFILSSKKLLLSDSGFYLCAWSVDRAYEQYFGPGTRLTVT.

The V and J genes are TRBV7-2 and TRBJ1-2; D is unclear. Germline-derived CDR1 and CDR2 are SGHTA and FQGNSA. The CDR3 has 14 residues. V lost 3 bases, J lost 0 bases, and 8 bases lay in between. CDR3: CASSLWGANYGYTF. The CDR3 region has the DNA TGTGCCAGCAGCTTGTGGGGAGCTAACTATGGCTACACCTTC.

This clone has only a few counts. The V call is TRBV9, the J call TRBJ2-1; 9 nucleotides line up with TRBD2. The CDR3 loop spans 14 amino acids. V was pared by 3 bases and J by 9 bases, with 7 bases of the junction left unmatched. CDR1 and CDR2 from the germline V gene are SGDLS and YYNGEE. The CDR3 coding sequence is TGTGCCAGCAGCGCCCGACTAGCGGACGGTGAGCAGTTCTTC. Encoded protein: CASSARLADGEQFF. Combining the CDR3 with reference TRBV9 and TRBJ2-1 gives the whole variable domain DSGVTQTPKHLITATGQRVTLRCSPRSGDLSVYWYQQSLDQGLQFLIQYYNGEERAKGNILERFSAQQFPDLHSELNLSSLELGDSALYFCASSARLADGEQFFGPGTRLTVL.

CDR3 coding DNA: TGTGCCAGCAGCCGAGAGCTTGGCACAGATACGCAGTATTTT. This translates into CASSRELGTDTQYF. The J gene is TRBJ2-3, the V gene TRBV27, with unresolved D. The germline gives CDR1 MNHEY, CDR2 SMNVEV (reference sequence). Trimming shortened V by 6 bases and J by 1 base, and 11 bases separated the two germline ends. The CDR3 is 14 residues long.

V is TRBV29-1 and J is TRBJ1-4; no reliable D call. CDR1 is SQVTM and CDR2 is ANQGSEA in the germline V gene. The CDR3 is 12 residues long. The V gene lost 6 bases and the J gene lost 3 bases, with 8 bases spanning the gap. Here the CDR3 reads CSVSPSNEKLFF. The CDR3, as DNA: TGCAGCGTCTCCCCCTCTAATGAAAAACTGTTTTTT.

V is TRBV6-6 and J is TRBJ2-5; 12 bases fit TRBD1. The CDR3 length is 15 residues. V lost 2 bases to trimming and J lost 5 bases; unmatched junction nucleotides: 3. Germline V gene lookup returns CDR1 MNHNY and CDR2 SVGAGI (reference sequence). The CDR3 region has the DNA TGTGCCAGCAGTTACGGGACAGGGGGCTGGGAGACCCAGTACTTC. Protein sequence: CASSYGTGGWETQYF.

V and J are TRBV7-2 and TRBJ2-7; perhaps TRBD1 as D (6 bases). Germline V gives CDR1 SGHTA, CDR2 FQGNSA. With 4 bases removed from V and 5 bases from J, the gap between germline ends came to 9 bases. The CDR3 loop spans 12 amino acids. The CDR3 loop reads CASSSRGNEQYF. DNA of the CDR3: TGTGCCAGCAGCTCCAGGGGCAACGAGCAGTACTTC.

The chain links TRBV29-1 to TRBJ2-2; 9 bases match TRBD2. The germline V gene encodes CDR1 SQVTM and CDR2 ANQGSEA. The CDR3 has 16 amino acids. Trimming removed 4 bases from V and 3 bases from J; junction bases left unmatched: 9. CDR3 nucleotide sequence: TGCAGCGTTGGAGGAAGCGCGGGAGGGGACACCGGGGAGCTGTTTTTT. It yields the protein CSVGGSAGGDTGELFF.

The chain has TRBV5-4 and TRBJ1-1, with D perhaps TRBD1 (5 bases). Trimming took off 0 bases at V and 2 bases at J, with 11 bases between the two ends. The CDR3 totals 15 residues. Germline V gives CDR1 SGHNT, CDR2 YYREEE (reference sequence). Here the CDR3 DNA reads TGTGCCAGCAGCTTGGCACAGGCCGCAAACACTGAAGCTTTCTTT. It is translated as CASSLAQAANTEAFF.

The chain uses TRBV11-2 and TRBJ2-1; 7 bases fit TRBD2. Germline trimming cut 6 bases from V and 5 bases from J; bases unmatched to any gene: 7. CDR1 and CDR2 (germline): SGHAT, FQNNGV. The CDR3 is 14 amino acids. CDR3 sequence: CASSFSGFHNEQFF. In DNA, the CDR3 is TGTGCCAGCAGTTTTAGCGGGTTCCACAATGAGCAGTTCTTC.

DNA of the CDR3: TGCGCCAGCAGCTTGGGACAGGGCGGCGAGACCCAGTACTTC. Translation gives CASSLGQGGETQYF. The gene calls are TRBV5-1 and TRBJ2-5; 7 bases line up with TRBD1. The V gene's germline CDR1 is SGHRS and CDR2 YFSETQ. The ends lost 0 bases at V and 5 bases at J; junction bases unmatched: 4. CDR3 size: 14 residues.

DNA for the CDR3: TGTGCCAGCAGCTTAGGAACGGGAGGGTGGAGTGAGCAGTTCTTC. Protein product: CASSLGTGGWSEQFF. This chain links TRBV7-2 with TRBJ2-1; 8 nucleotides align to TRBD2. After removal of 1 base from V and 9 bases from J, the junction contained 8 bases not matched to a gene. Germline assignment: CDR1 SGHTA and CDR2 FQGNSA. The CDR3 has 15 residues.

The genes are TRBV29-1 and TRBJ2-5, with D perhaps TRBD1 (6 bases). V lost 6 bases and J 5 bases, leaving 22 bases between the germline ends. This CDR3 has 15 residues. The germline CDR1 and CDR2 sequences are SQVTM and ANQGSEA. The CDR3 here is CSVPQTGDNKETQYF. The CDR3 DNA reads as TGCAGCGTCCCCCAGACCGGGGACAATAAGGAGACCCAGTACTTC.

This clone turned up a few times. The CDR3 loop is CASSTTGQGTGPQHF. In DNA, the CDR3 is TGTGCCAGTAGTACTACGGGACAGGGGACGGGGCCCCAGCATTTT. The rearrangement uses TRBV19 and TRBJ1-5; 10 nucleotides match TRBD1. Trimming took 4 bases from V and 9 from J; bases not matched to a gene: 9. CDR1 is LNHDA and CDR2 is SQIVND in the germline V gene (reference sequence). The CDR3 covers 15 residues.